The 23 T cell receptor beta chains listed next were all sequenced from one sample in a study of blood T cell repertoires in COVID-19 (TCRdb year 2020). The library relied on the immunoSEQ multiplex PCR assay. TCRdb retrieved this table from immuneACCESS and kept in-frame rearrangements only. Not all clones are present; in checked studies, unresolved V genes account for under half, and no reason is known for the remainder. The sample profile shows roughly 230,000 clones; about 87% of them were found once. The ten largest clonotypes hold more than 1.5% of the sample. The sample comprised peripheral blood. The source is a man in his 70s with acute or convalescent COVID-19.

The chain links TRBV5-1 to TRBJ2-3, with 8 bases that match TRBD2. After removal of 5 bases from V and 0 bases from J, the junction contained 8 bases not matched to a gene. Germline CDR1 reads SGHRS; CDR2 reads YFSETQ. The CDR3 runs to 16 residues. CDR3 nucleotides: TGCGCCAGCAGTCCCGGGAGGGCCTCTAGCACAGATACGCAGTATTTT. It codes for CASSPGRASSTDTQYF.

The chain links TRBV9 to TRBJ2-2; TRBD2 matches at 10 bases. The CDR3 totals 16 residues. Germline V gene sequence: CDR1 SGDLS, CDR2 YYNGEE. Trimming took 4 bases from V and 5 from J; bases not matched to a gene: 8. CDR3 region: CASSPLAGVGTGELFF. The CDR3 nucleotides read TGTGCCAGCAGCCCCCTAGCGGGAGTAGGAACCGGGGAGCTGTTTTTT.

Regarding this clone: A junction end diverges from the germline sequence, so it may reflect a read error. The chain has TRBV28 and TRBJ1-1, with 7 positions matching TRBD1. Germline assignment: CDR1 MDHEN and CDR2 SYDVKM. This CDR3 contains 15 residues. The CDR3 DNA is TGTGCCAGCAGTCCCCCTGGACAGGAGAACGCTGAAGCTTTCTTT. Protein: CASSPPGQENAEAFF.

The chain is built from TRBV3-1 (or the pseudogene TRBV3-2) and TRBJ2-7, with 11 bases fitting TRBD2. The CDR3 is 18 residues long. Per the germline V gene, CDR1 is LGHDT and CDR2 is YNNKEL (reference sequence). J was trimmed by 7 bases and V by 1 base; bases with no gene match: 15. The CDR3 coding sequence is TGTGCCAGCAGCCAAGCGTACCCGGGACTAGCGGTCCAGGGGGAGCAGTACTTC. Residues: CASSQAYPGLAVQGEQYF.

This sequence joins TRBV3-1 (or the pseudogene TRBV3-2) and TRBJ1-2; perhaps TRBD1 as D (5 bases). Germline lookup yields CDR1 LGHDT and CDR2 YNNKEL (reference sequence). This CDR3 has 19 amino acids. Trimming pared 1 base from V and 2 bases from J, leaving 23 bases between. The CDR3, as DNA: TGTGCCAGCAGCCAAGTGTCCGTATCTCCGAGACAGCGAAACTATGGCTACACCTTC. It translates to CASSQVSVSPRQRNYGYTF.

The chain recombines TRBV4-2 with TRBJ2-3; TRBD2 might be the D (6 bases). The CDR3 is 16 residues long. Trimming pared 0 bases from V and 3 bases from J, leaving 13 bases between. Germline V CDR1 and CDR2: LGHNA, YNFKEQ. CDR3 sequence: CASSQDTSLGTDTQYF. In nucleotides, the CDR3 is TGTGCCAGCAGCCAAGATACTAGCCTGGGAACAGATACGCAGTATTTT.

The gene calls are TRBV5-4 and TRBJ2-2; TRBD2 matches 7 bases. V trimming: 3 bases; J trimming: 2 bases; junction bases outside the gene matches: 1. CDR1 and CDR2 (germline): SGHNT, YYREEE (reference sequence). CDR3 size: 14 residues. The CDR3 reads CASSWDYNTGELFF. The CDR3 DNA follows: TGTGCCAGCAGCTGGGACTACAACACCGGGGAGCTGTTTTTT.

The chain uses TRBV3-1 (or the pseudogene TRBV3-2) and TRBJ2-5, with 9 bases lining up with TRBD1. The germline CDR1 and CDR2 sequences are LGHDT and YNNKEL (reference sequence). The CDR3 is 16 residues long. With V trimmed by 2 bases and J by 4 bases, 8 bases remained unmatched. The DNA of the CDR3 is TGTGCCAGCAGCCAAAGGGGGACAGGGCAAGTAGAGACCCAGTACTTC. Residues: CASSQRGTGQVETQYF.

As concerns this clone: Other DNA sequences in the sample encode the same CDR3. The DNA for the CDR3 is TGCGCCAGCAGCTTGGACAGGATTAATTCACCCCTCCACTTT. This encodes CASSLDRINSPLHF. This chain links TRBV5-1 with TRBJ1-6; D might be TRBD1 (5 bases). The V end was cut by 0 bases, the J end by 6 bases, with 7 bases between. The CDR3 is made up of 14 amino acids. Germline V gene sequence: CDR1 SGHRS, CDR2 YFSETQ.

The J gene is TRBJ1-5, the V gene TRBV9; the D gene is possibly TRBD1 (5 bases). V lost 0 bases and J 7 bases, leaving 14 bases between the germline ends. Germline values: CDR1 SGDLS, CDR2 YYNGEE. The CDR3 spans 15 residues. CDR3 loop: CASSVGPDGGQPQHF. DNA for the CDR3: TGTGCCAGCAGCGTAGGACCCGACGGGGGACAGCCCCAGCATTTT.

The gene calls are TRBV5-5 and TRBJ1-5, with TRBD1 identical over 12 bases. The CDR3 loop spans 19 amino acids. J lost 0 bases, V lost 4 bases, and 11 bases had no gene match. CDR1 SGHKS and CDR2 YYEKEE come from the germline V gene (reference sequence). The CDR3 DNA is TGTGCCAGCAGCGCTCGGGGACAGGGGGCGTCCCATAGCAATCAGCCCCAGCATTTT. Its protein product is CASSARGQGASHSNQPQHF. Supplemented by reference TRBV5-5 and TRBJ1-5, the full variable domain reads DAGVTQSPTHLIKTRGQQVTLRCSPISGHKSVSWYQQVLGQGPQFIFQYYEKEERGRGNFPDRFSARQFPNYSSELNVNALLLGDSALYLCASSARGQGASHSNQPQHFGDGTRLSIL.

This clone was found once. The V gene is TRBV5-5, the J gene TRBJ2-3; D not certain. CDR3 length: 15 amino acids. Trimming removed 3 bases at V and 0 bases at J, with 11 bases between. Germline assignment: CDR1 SGHKS and CDR2 YYEKEE (reference sequence). The CDR3 DNA reads as TGTGCCAGCAGCTACATGTCAAAGAGCACAGATACGCAGTATTTT. It translates to CASSYMSKSTDTQYF. The whole variable domain, filled in from reference TRBV5-5 and TRBJ2-3, reads DAGVTQSPTHLIKTRGQQVTLRCSPISGHKSVSWYQQVLGQGPQFIFQYYEKEERGRGNFPDRFSARQFPNYSSELNVNALLLGDSALYLCASSYMSKSTDTQYFGPGTRLTVL.

This clone was detected once. V and J are TRBV30 and TRBJ2-7, with 12 bases lining up with TRBD2. CDR1 is GTSNPN and CDR2 is SVGIG in the germline V gene (reference sequence). The CDR3 sequence is 14 residues long. The V segment lost 3 bases and the J segment 2 bases; nucleotides outside the gene matches: 2. The CDR3 spells CAWRRTSGTYEQYF. CDR3 nucleotide sequence: TGTGCCTGGAGGCGGACTAGCGGGACCTACGAGCAGTACTTC.

The genes are TRBV7-3 and TRBJ1-1, with 7 positions matching TRBD1. The CDR3 has 13 residues. V lost 5 bases and J lost 8; bases outside the gene matches: 8. CDR1 is SGHTA, CDR2 FQGTGA, per germline. The CDR3 DNA sequence: TGTGCCAGCAGCGGTGCTGGGACAGCCGAAGCTTTCTTT. As protein: CASSGAGTAEAFF.

The chain carries TRBV13 and TRBJ2-6, with TRBD1 matching over 8 bases. With V trimmed by 5 bases and J by 2 bases, 2 bases remained unmatched. Germline assignment: CDR1 PRHDT and CDR2 FYEKMQ (reference sequence). CDR3 length: 15 residues. The CDR3 DNA is TGTGCCAGCAGCCTGACAGGGGCTGGGGCCAACGTCCTGACTTTC. Translated, it gives CASSLTGAGANVLTF.

Note on this clone: The same CDR3 arises from other DNA sequences in this sample as well. The V and J genes are TRBV18 and TRBJ2-2, with 14 bases matching TRBD2. The CDR3 is made up of 16 amino acids. Germline trimming cut 3 bases from V and 4 bases from J; bases unmatched to any gene: 1. In germline, CDR1 is KGHSH, CDR2 LQKENI. CDR3 amino acids: CASSPGTSGSTGELFF. DNA of the CDR3: TGTGCCAGCTCACCTGGGACTAGCGGGAGCACCGGGGAGCTGTTTTTT.

The chain employs TRBV7-2 and TRBJ2-7, with 7 positions matching TRBD1. The CDR3 spans 12 residues. V shed 5 bases, J shed 11 bases, and the junction held 9 bases outside the gene matches. Germline CDR1 is SGHTA and CDR2 is FQGNSA. For the CDR3, the DNA is TGTGCCAGCAGCATAACCGACAGGGTGGAGTACTTC. This translates into CASSITDRVEYF.

V gene TRBV6-1 combines with J gene TRBJ1-1; tentatively, D is TRBD1 (6 bases). The V end lost 2 bases, the J end lost 2 bases, and 15 bases lay between the germline ends. There are 16 residues in the CDR3. Per germline, CDR1 MNHNS and CDR2 SASEGT. CDR3 loop: CASSEYGRGVNTEAFF. DNA for the CDR3: TGTGCCAGCAGTGAATACGGCAGGGGAGTTAACACTGAAGCTTTCTTT.

The rearrangement uses TRBV3-1 (or the pseudogene TRBV3-2) and TRBJ2-5; TRBD1 aligns across 8 bases. The CDR3 is made up of 14 amino acids. Trimming at V came to 3 bases and at J to 2 bases, leaving 2 bases not matched to a gene. The germline V gene has CDR1 LGHDT and CDR2 YNNKEL (reference sequence). CDR3 sequence (DNA): TGTGCCAGCAGCCAGGACAGGGCTCAAGAGACCCAGTACTTC. Its protein product is CASSQDRAQETQYF.

The genes are TRBV4-1 and TRBJ2-2; D might be TRBD2 (5 bases). This CDR3 comprises 17 residues. The V end lost 3 bases, the J end lost 0 bases, and 14 bases lay between the germline ends. Looked up from germline, CDR1 is MGHRA and CDR2 is YSYEKL. Here the CDR3 reads CASSQLPSPANTGELFF. The CDR3 DNA sequence: TGCGCCAGCAGCCAGCTGCCTAGCCCCGCGAACACCGGGGAGCTGTTTTTT.

The V call is TRBV6-2 or TRBV6-3, the J call TRBJ2-5; 9 bases match TRBD1. Trimming at V came to 6 bases and at J to 5 bases, leaving 7 bases not matched to a gene. The CDR3 extends over 14 amino acids. Germline CDR1 reads MNHEY; CDR2 reads SVGEGT. The CDR3 sequence is CASSRDRAWETQYF. The CDR3 DNA reads as TGTGCCAGCAGCAGGGACAGGGCATGGGAGACCCAGTACTTC.

The chain has TRBV6-5 and TRBJ2-5; TRBD2 agrees at 14 bases. Germline V gives CDR1 MNHEY, CDR2 SVGAGI. Losses at the gene ends were 7 bases for V and 6 bases for J; bases not matched to a gene: 7. The CDR3 runs 15 residues. The CDR3 sequence: CASTPGTSGRKTQYF. CDR3 DNA sequence: TGTGCCAGCACCCCCGGGACTAGCGGGAGAAAGACCCAGTACTTC.

This clone was detected only a few times. This same CDR3 is encoded by further DNA sequences in the sample. The chain links TRBV10-3 to TRBJ2-1, with 16 positions matching TRBD2. The V segment lost 7 bases and the J segment 7 bases; nucleotides outside the gene matches: 7. This CDR3 contains 16 residues. Germline CDR1 is ENHRY and CDR2 is SYGVKD. CDR3 sequence (DNA): TGTGCCATCAAAGGGACTAGCGGGAGGGCGGGGAATGAGCAGTTCTTC. Encoded protein: CAIKGTSGRAGNEQFF.